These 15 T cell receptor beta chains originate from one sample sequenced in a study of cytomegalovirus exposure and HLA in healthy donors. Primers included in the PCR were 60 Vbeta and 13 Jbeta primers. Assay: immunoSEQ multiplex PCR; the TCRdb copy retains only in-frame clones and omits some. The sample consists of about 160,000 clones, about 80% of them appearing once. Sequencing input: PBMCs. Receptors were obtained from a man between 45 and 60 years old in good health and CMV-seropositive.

The CDR3 loop reads CASSHGQRGYEQYF. The CDR3 DNA sequence: TGTGCCAGCAGCCATGGACAGAGGGGCTACGAGCAGTACTTC. V gene TRBV4-2 combines with J gene TRBJ2-7; a possible D gene is TRBD1 (6 bases). This CDR3 has 14 residues. Germline V gives CDR1 LGHNA, CDR2 YNFKEQ. V lost 3 bases to trimming and J lost 3 bases, with 12 bases between them.

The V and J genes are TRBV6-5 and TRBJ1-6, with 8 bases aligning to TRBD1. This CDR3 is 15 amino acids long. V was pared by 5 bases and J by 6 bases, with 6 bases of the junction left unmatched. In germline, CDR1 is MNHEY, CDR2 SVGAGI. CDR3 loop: CASSARQGINSPLHF. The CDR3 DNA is TGTGCCAGCAGTGCCAGACAGGGGATTAATTCACCCCTCCACTTT.

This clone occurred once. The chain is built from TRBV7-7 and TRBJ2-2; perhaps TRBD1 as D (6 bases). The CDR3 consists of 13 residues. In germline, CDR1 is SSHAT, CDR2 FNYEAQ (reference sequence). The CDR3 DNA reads TGTGCTTCAGCTCCAGGGGACACCGGGGAGCTGTTTTTT. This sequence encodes CASAPGDTGELFF.

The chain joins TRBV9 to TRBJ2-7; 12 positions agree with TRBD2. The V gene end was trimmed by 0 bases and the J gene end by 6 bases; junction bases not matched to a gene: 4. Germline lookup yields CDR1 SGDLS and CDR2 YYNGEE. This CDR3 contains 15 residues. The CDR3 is CASSVVASGGAEQYF. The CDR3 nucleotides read TGTGCCAGCAGCGTAGTTGCTAGCGGGGGGGCCGAGCAGTACTTC.

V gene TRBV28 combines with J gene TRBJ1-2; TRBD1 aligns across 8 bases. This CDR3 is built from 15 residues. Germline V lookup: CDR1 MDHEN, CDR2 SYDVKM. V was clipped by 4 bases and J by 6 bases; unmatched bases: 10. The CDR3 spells CASSSPGTGRDGYTF. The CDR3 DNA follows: TGTGCCAGCAGTTCCCCCGGGACAGGCCGGGATGGCTACACCTTC.

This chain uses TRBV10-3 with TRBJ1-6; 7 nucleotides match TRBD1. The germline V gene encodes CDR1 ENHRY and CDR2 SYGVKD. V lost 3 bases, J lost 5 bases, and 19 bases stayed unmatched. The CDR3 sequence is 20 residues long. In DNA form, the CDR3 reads TGTGCCATCAGTGATGTTAGAGGGTCGGGACAGCGGCCACATAATTCACCCCTCCACTTT. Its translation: CAISDVRGSGQRPHNSPLHF.

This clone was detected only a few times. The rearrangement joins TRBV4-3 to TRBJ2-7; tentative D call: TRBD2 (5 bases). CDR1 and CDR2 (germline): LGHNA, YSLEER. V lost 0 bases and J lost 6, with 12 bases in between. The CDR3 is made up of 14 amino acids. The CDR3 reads CASSQDLGDREQYF. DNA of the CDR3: TGCGCCAGCAGCCAAGATCTCGGGGATCGCGAGCAGTACTTC.

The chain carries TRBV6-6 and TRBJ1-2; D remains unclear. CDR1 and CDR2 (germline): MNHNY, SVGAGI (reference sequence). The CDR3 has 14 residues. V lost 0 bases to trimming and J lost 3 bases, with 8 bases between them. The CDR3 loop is CASSYSMRDYGYTF. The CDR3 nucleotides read TGTGCCAGCAGTTACTCGATGAGGGACTATGGCTACACCTTC.

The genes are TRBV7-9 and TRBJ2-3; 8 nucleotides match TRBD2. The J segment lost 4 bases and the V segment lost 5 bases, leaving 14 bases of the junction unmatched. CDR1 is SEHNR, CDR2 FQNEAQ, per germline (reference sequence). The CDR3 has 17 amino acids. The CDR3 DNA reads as TGTGCCAGCAGCCCCAGACTAGCGCGACAGAGCCCAGATACGCAGTATTTT. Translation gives CASSPRLARQSPDTQYF. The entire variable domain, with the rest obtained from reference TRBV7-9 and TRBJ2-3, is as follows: DTGVSQNPRHKITKRGQNVTFRCDPISEHNRLYWYRQTLGQGPEFLTYFQNEAQLEKSRLLSDRFSAERPKGSFSTLEIQRTEQGDSAMYLCASSPRLARQSPDTQYFGPGTRLTVL.

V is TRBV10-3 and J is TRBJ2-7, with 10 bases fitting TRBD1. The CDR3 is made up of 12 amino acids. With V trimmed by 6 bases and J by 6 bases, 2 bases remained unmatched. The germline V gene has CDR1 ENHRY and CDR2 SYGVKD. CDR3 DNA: TGTGCCATCAGGGGACAGGGGACCGAGCAGTACTTC. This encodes CAIRGQGTEQYF.

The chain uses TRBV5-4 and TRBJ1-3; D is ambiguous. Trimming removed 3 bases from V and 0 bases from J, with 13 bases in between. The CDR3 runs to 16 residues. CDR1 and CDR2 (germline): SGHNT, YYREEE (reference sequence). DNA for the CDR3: TGTGCCAGCAGCTCCGAAGGAGCCATCTCTGGAAACACCATATATTTT. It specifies CASSSEGAISGNTIYF.

The CDR3 DNA is TGTGCCAGCAGCTTAGTCCGGGGGGAGGTGGATGAGCAGTTCTTC. It yields the protein CASSLVRGEVDEQFF. The chain employs TRBV7-8 and TRBJ2-1; 7 bases agree with TRBD2. The CDR3 loop spans 15 amino acids. Germline lookup yields CDR1 SGHVS and CDR2 FQNEAQ. J lost 8 bases, V lost 1 base, and 8 bases had no gene match.

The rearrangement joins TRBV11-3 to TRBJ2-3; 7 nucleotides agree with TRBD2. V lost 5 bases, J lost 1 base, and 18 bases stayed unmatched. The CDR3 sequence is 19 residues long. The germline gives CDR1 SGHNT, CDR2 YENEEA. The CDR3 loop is CASSRGRGGGFGRTDTQYF. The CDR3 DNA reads TGTGCCAGCAGCCGAGGTCGCGGGGGAGGCTTCGGGCGCACAGATACGCAGTATTTT.

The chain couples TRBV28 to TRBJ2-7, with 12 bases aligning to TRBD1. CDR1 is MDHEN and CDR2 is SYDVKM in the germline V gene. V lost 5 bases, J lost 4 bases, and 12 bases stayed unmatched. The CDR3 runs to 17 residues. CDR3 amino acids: CASSNRPGQGASYEQYF. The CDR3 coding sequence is TGTGCCAGCAGTAACCGCCCGGGACAGGGGGCTTCGTACGAGCAGTACTTC.

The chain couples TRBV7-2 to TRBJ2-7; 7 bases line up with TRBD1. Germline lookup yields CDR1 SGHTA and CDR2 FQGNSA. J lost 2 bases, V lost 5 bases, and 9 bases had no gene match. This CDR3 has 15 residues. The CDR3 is CASSRGGAETYEQYF. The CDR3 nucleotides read TGTGCCAGCAGCCGAGGGGGCGCGGAGACCTACGAGCAGTACTTC.